This TCR beta chain stems from a study of T-cell reconstitution after alpha-beta-depleted transplantation in children. The CDR3 runs to 13 residues. Per the germline V gene, CDR1 is DFQATT and CDR2 is SNEGSKA (reference sequence). V was trimmed by 6 bases and J by 6 bases, leaving 16 bases between them. Study results and caveats: Newly produced T cells mostly accounted for T-cell counts and diversity one year post-transplant. Alpha-beta T cells about two months after transplant reportedly derived from several hundred expanded graft clones. Some patients owed their high day-60 TCRbeta diversity to surviving recipient T cells and thymic progenitors.

This clonotype was recorded at least ten times. Its target is unknown. A library of TCRbeta sequences, prepared with unique molecular identifiers, was generated. TCRdb recomputed calls from the PCR reads with MiXCR, one row per CDR3 protein. This repertoire shows some 190,000 distinct CDR3 sequences, around 10% found once; its top ten account for 13%. The V call is TRBV20-1, the J call TRBJ2-3, with D possibly matching TRBD2 (6 bases). The source material was PBMCs, sampled before TCRalphabeta/CD19-depleted stem cell transplant. The sequence was collected from a boy aged 2-9 years with acute myeloid leukemia, due to receive a stem cell transplant. The CDR3 DNA reads as TGCAGTGCATGCATCGCTGGGAGGGATACGCAGTATTTT. It codes for CSACIAGRDTQYF.